A selection of T cell receptor beta chains follows, all from one sample in a study of PD-1 blockade in classical Hodgkin lymphoma. The protocol was immunoSEQ multiplex PCR, while the TCRdb copy is restricted to in-frame clones and leaves out a portion. The sample has 9,500 to 13,000 clones; around 80% are singletons. The material was peripheral blood mononuclear cells (PBMCs), obtained before the second cycle of nivolumab. The receptors shown here come from a human donor with classical Hodgkin lymphoma. Each CDR3 is given with its conserved first and last residue. Each record gives: D gene, V gene, clone size, J gene, CDR3 DNA, CDR3 protein. D genes are given only for firm matches. Clone size appears in some rows only: once, few, many, or a class for an expanded clone.

>.|TRBV7-8|.|TRBJ2-2
TGTGCCAGCAGCTTAGCTAGGACTGAGCTTGGCGGGGAGCTGTTTTTT
CASSLARTELGGELFF
>.|TRBV5-1|.|TRBJ1-6
TGCGCCAGCAGCTTGGGGGGAGGCTATAATTCACCCCTCCACTTT
CASSLGGGYNSPLHF
>.|TRBV7-9|once|TRBJ1-2
TGTGCCAGCAGCTTAAATGTGGGTTCTCATGGCTACACCTTC
CASSLNVGSHGYTF
>.|TRBV27|.|TRBJ2-5
TGTGCCAGCAGTTCCATCCCTATGGAGACCCAGTACTTC
CASSSIPMETQYF
>TRBD1|TRBV4-2|.|TRBJ2-1
TGTGCCAGCAGCCAAGATTTTGGGGACAGCGTACTTAATGAGCAGTTCTTC
CASSQDFGDSVLNEQFF
>.|TRBV5-1|once|TRBJ2-2
TGCGCCAGCAGCTTGGGAAGCACCGGGGAGCTGTTTTTT
CASSLGSTGELFF
>.|TRBV21-1|.|TRBJ2-2
TGTGCCAGCAGCGACCGGAGGGCCACCGGGCTGTTTTTT
CASSDRRATGLFF
>.|TRBV5-4|.|TRBJ2-3
TGTGCCAGCAGCTTGCAGCAGAGCACAGATACGCAGTATTTT
CASSLQQSTDTQYF
>.|TRBV9|few|TRBJ2-2
TGTGCCAGCAGCGTAGGGGGAACCGGGGAGCTGTTTTTT
CASSVGGTGELFF
>TRBD2|TRBV6-1|.|TRBJ2-3
TGTGCCAGCAGTGAAGGGTTGACTAGCGGGGCTAGCACAGATACGCAGTATTTT
CASSEGLTSGASTDTQYF
>.|TRBV27|.|TRBJ1-4
TGTGCCAGCAGTTTAGGGGCGGGGACAACTAATGAAAAACTGTTTTTT
CASSLGAGTTNEKLFF
>TRBD2|TRBV7-2|.|TRBJ2-1
TGTGCCAGCAGCCTACTACCCGCTAGCGGGAGGGCCAATGAGCAGTTCTTC
CASSLLPASGRANEQFF
>.|TRBV4-1|.|TRBJ1-5
TGCGCCAGCAGCCAAGAAGACAGACTTAATCAGCCCCAGCATTTT
CASSQEDRLNQPQHF
>.|TRBV5-5|.|TRBJ2-3
TGTGCCAGCAGCTTAAGAGCGGGCCCCCCGGATACGCAGTATTTT
CASSLRAGPPDTQYF
>.|TRBV6-1|.|TRBJ2-6
TGTGCCAGCAGTGAAGTAGGGGGAGGTTCTGGGGCCAACGTCCTGACTTTC
CASSEVGGGSGANVLTF